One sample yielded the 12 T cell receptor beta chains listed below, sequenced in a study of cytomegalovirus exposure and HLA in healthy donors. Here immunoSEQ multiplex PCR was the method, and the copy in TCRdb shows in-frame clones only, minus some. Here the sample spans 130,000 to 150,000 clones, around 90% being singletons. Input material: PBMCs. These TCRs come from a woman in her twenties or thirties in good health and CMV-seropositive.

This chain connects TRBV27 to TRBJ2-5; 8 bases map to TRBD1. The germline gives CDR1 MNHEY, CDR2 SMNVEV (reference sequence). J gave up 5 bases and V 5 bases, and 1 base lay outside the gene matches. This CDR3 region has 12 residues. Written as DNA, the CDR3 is TGTGCCAGCAGTAGGACAGGGGAGACCCAGTACTTC. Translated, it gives CASSRTGETQYF.

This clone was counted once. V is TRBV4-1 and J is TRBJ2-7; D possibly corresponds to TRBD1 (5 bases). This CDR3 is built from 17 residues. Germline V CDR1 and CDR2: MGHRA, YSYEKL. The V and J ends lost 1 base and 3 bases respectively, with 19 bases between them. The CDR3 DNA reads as TGCGCCAGCAGCCAAGGTCAGGGCTTGCTGAAACTCTACGAGCAGTACTTC. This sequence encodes CASSQGQGLLKLYEQYF.

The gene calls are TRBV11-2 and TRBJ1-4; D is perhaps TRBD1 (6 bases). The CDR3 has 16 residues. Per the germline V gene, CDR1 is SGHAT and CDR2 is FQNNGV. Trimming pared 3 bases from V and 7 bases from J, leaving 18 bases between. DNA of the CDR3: TGTGCCAGCAGCTTGGAACACAGGGTTTCGGGTGAAAAACTGTTTTTT. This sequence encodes CASSLEHRVSGEKLFF.

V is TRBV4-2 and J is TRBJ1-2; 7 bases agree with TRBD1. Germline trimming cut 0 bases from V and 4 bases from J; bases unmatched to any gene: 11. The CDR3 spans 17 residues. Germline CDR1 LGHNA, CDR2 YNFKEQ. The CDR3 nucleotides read TGTGCCAGCAGCCAAGATCGATCGTCAGGGGGTACCTATGGCTACACCTTC. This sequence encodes CASSQDRSSGGTYGYTF.

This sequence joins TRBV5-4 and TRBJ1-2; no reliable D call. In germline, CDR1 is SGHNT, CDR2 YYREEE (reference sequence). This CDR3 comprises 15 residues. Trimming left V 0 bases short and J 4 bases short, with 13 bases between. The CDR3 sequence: CASSLGLEAGYGYTF. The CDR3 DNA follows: TGTGCCAGCAGCTTGGGACTCGAGGCCGGCTATGGCTACACCTTC. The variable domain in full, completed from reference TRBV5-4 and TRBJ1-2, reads ETGVTQSPTHLIKTRGQQVTLRCSSQSGHNTVSWYQQALGQGPQFIFQYYREEENGRGNFPPRFSGLQFPNYSSELNVNALELDDSALYLCASSLGLEAGYGYTFGSGTRLTVV.

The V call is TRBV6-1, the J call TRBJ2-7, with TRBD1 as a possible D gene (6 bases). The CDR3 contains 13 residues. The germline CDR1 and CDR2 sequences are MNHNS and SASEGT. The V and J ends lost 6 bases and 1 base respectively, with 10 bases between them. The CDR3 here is CASSLGQSYEQYF. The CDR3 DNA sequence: TGTGCCAGCAGCCTAGGACAGTCCTACGAGCAGTACTTC.

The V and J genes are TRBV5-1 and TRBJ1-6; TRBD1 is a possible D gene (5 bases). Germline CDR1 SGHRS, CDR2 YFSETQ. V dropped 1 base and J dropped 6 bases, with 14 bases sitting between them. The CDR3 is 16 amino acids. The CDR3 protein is CASSLTGGIVNSPLHF. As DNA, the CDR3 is TGCGCCAGCAGCTTGACAGGAGGGATTGTTAATTCACCCCTCCACTTT.

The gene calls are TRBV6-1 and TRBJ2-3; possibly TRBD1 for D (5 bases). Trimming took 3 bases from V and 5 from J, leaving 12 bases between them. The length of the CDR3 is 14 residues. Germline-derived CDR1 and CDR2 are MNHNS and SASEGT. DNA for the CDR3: TGTGCCAGCAGTGAGCGAATGACAGTAGATACGCAGTATTTT. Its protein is CASSERMTVDTQYF.

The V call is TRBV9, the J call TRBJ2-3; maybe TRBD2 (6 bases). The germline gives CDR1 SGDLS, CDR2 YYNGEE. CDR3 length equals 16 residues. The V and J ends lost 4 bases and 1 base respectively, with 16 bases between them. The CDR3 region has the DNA TGTGCCAGCAGCCCGCTTCCGGGGGTTCGCACAGATACGCAGTATTTT. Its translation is CASSPLPGVRTDTQYF. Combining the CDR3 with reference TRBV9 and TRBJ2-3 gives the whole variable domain DSGVTQTPKHLITATGQRVTLRCSPRSGDLSVYWYQQSLDQGLQFLIQYYNGEERAKGNILERFSAQQFPDLHSELNLSSLELGDSALYFCASSPLPGVRTDTQYFGPGTRLTVL.

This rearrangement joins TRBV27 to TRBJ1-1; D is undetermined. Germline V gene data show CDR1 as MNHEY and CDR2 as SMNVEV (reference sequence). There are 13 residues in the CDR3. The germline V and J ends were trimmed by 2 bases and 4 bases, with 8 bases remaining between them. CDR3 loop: CASSLGSGTEAFF. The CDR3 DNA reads TGTGCCAGCAGTTTAGGCTCGGGCACTGAAGCTTTCTTT.

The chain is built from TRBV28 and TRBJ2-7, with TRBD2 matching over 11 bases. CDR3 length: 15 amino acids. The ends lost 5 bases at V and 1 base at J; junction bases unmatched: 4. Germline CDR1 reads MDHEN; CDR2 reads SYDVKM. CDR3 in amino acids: CASSPGTSGSYEQYF. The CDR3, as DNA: TGTGCCAGCAGTCCCGGGACTAGCGGATCCTACGAGCAGTACTTC.

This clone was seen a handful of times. CDR3 bases: TGCGCCAGCAGCCCCGACAGGACGGGCGAGCAGTACTTC. Translation gives CASSPDRTGEQYF. This sequence joins TRBV5-1 and TRBJ2-7, with D perhaps TRBD1 (6 bases). This CDR3 region has 13 residues. V gave up 4 bases and J gave up 6 bases, with 14 bases separating them. Germline lookup yields CDR1 SGHRS and CDR2 YFSETQ.